The clone carrying this T cell receptor (beta chain) is a singleton in its sample. This entry belongs to a study of blood T cell repertoires in COVID-19. Study at large: COVID-19 samples collected from the United States, Italy and Spain covered acute and convalescent phases. PBMCs, B-cell-depleted T cells, or T cells provided the cDNA or gDNA that made up the material.

Authors' processing steps: Estimated nucleated cell counts came from reference gene primer amplification. The repertoire was sequenced with immunoSEQ multiplex PCR; TCRdb's copy has only in-frame clones and lacks some. The DNA was the basis for D and trimming; V, J and clone size are from that table. Of 70,000 to 80,000 clones in the sample, roughly 89% are singletons; the top ten hold around 5.4%. V lost 6 bases and J lost 2; bases outside the gene matches: 4. The CDR3 length is 15 residues. Germline V gene data show CDR1 as KGHDR and CDR2 as SFDVKD. Sequencing input: peripheral blood. The chain couples TRBV24-1 to TRBJ2-3, with TRBD1 identical over 10 bases. This receptor was identified in a human donor in a cohort sampled during active COVID-19. In DNA, the CDR3 is TGTGCCACCAGTCCGGGACAGGGGCCCACAGATACGCAGTATTTT. Protein sequence: CATSPGQGPTDTQYF.